This T cell receptor (beta chain) was sequenced during a study of Tregs in tolerant kidney transplant recipients. Study results and limitations: Changing PCR primers prevented nucleotide comparison between some patients' samples. Activated donor B cell expansion appeared to reveal the most relevant donor-specific TCRbeta repertoire.

This clone was counted a few times. Its antigen is still unknown. Unstimulated Tregs (CD4+CD25+CD127-) and CD4+CD25- non-Tregs were sorted from PBMCs. Data came from immunoSEQ multiplex PCR; TCRdb stores just in-frame clones and leaves some out. Found here are approximately 93,000 clones, 90% to 95% of them singletons; the top ten hold 0.46%. The CDR3 loop spans 15 amino acids. V was clipped by 3 bases and J by 2 bases, with 11 bases between them. The germline gives CDR1 SGHTA, CDR2 FQGNSA. The source was CD4+ T cells from blood, collected before the transplant. The rearrangement joins TRBV7-2 to TRBJ1-3; D gene unclear. The TCR was taken from a human donor who received a combined kidney and bone marrow transplant. CDR3 in amino acids: CASSFSGLPGNTIYF. CDR3 coding DNA: TGTGCCAGCAGCTTCTCAGGTCTACCTGGAAACACCATATATTTT.